The 24 T cell receptor beta chains given below trace back to one sample, sequenced in a study of CD4 T cells in relation to SARS-CoV-2 and coronaviruses. The unexposed donors gave CD4+ T cells in about 2010-2019, prior to COVID-19. Method: immunoSEQ multiplex PCR; TCRdb's copy keeps in-frame clones and lacks some. The table shows 65,000 or so clones, with 87% occurring only once. The sample taken for sequencing was memory CD4+ T cells from PBMCs. The receptor set was obtained from a human donor in good health.

This clone was observed a single time. This sequence joins TRBV7-9 and TRBJ2-3; a weak D match, TRBD1 (6 bases). CDR1 is SEHNR and CDR2 is FQNEAQ in the germline V gene (reference sequence). The V gene lost 3 bases and the J gene lost 0 bases, with 10 bases spanning the gap. This CDR3 comprises 15 residues. The CDR3 here is CASSFSGASTDTQYF. The CDR3 DNA reads TGTGCCAGCAGCTTTTCAGGGGCCAGCACAGATACGCAGTATTTT.

The chain carries TRBV5-1 and TRBJ1-1, with TRBD1 matching 11 bases. Trimming took 2 bases from V and 4 from J; bases not matched to a gene: 4. The germline gives CDR1 SGHRS, CDR2 YFSETQ. The CDR3 sequence is 15 residues long. CDR3 DNA sequence: TGCGCCAGCAGCTTCGGACAGGGGGCTGTCACTGAAGCTTTCTTT. Amino acids: CASSFGQGAVTEAFF.

V and J are TRBV6-6 and TRBJ1-5, with D uncertain. Germline V gives CDR1 MNHNY, CDR2 SVGAGI (reference sequence). Trimming shortened V by 8 bases and J by 0 bases, and 11 bases separated the two germline ends. The CDR3 sequence is 14 residues long. The CDR3 nucleotides read TGTGCCAGCTCCGACACCCTTAGCAATCAGCCCCAGCATTTT. Its translation is CASSDTLSNQPQHF.

V is TRBV9 and J is TRBJ2-3; D is uncertain. Trimming stripped 0 bases from V and 4 bases from J, with 12 bases between. The CDR3 has 15 amino acids. Germline V gene data show CDR1 as SGDLS and CDR2 as YYNGEE. The CDR3 sequence: CASSVEELRPDTQYF. DNA of the CDR3: TGTGCCAGCAGCGTAGAAGAACTCAGGCCAGATACGCAGTATTTT.

This chain uses TRBV6-2 or TRBV6-3 with TRBJ2-7, with TRBD2 matching over 9 bases. J gave up 4 bases and V 2 bases, and 12 bases lay outside the gene matches. The CDR3 length is 17 residues. Germline V gives CDR1 MNHEY, CDR2 SVGEGT. CDR3 sequence (DNA): TGTGCCAGCAGTTACGGGGGAAATAGCGGGAGTCAATACGAGCAGTACTTC. Translation gives CASSYGGNSGSQYEQYF.

CDR3 bases: TGTGCCATCCCCTCGCGACCTTCCTCTGGGGCCAACGTCCTGACTTTC. This sequence encodes CAIPSRPSSGANVLTF. This chain connects TRBV10-3 to TRBJ2-6; D gene unclear. V dropped 8 bases and J dropped 0 bases, with 14 bases sitting between them. Germline-derived CDR1 and CDR2 are ENHRY and SYGVKD. This CDR3 region has 16 residues.

The count of this clone is one. Within the sample, other DNA sequences also encode this same CDR3. This chain joins TRBV11-3 and TRBJ2-3; D is possibly TRBD1 or TRBD2 (6 bases each). The CDR3 is 14 residues long. Germline CDR1 reads SGHNT; CDR2 reads YENEEA. Trimming removed 4 bases at V and 0 bases at J, with 8 bases between. The DNA of the CDR3 is TGTGCCAGCAGCTCGGGGGCGAGCACAGATACGCAGTATTTT. Translated: CASSSGASTDTQYF.

The chain links TRBV2 to TRBJ2-1; 12 positions match TRBD2. This CDR3 contains 15 residues. Per germline, CDR1 SNHLY and CDR2 FYNNEI. Germline trimming cut 6 bases from V and 10 bases from J; bases unmatched to any gene: 10. CDR3 bases: TGTGCCAGCAGCCCACTAGCGGGGGGCGGCCAAGAGCAGTTCTTC. Amino acid sequence: CASSPLAGGGQEQFF. The entire variable domain, with the rest obtained from reference TRBV2 and TRBJ2-1, is as follows: EPEVTQTPSHQVTQMGQEVILRCVPISNHLYFYWYRQILGQKVEFLVSFYNNEISEKSEIFDDQFSVERPDGSNFTLKIRSTKLEDSAMYFCASSPLAGGGQEQFFGPGTRLTVL.

This sequence joins TRBV19 and TRBJ1-4; D unclear. This CDR3 comprises 12 residues. V was clipped by 6 bases and J by 8 bases, with 10 bases between them. CDR1 and CDR2 (germline): LNHDA, SQIVND (reference sequence). CDR3 DNA: TGTGCCAGTAGAGACCCCGGCGAAAAACTGTTTTTT. It translates to CASRDPGEKLFF.

The chain couples TRBV4-2 to TRBJ1-4; 9 bases align to TRBD1. The J segment lost 7 bases and the V segment lost 4 bases, leaving 7 bases of the junction unmatched. This CDR3 region has 15 residues. The germline V gene has CDR1 LGHNA and CDR2 YNFKEQ. The DNA of the CDR3 is TGTGCCAGCAGCCCACAGGGGGCTAGCGGTGAAAAACTGTTTTTT. It codes for CASSPQGASGEKLFF.

The rearrangement joins TRBV28 to TRBJ2-3; the D gene is possibly TRBD2 (6 bases). CDR1 and CDR2 (germline): MDHEN, SYDVKM. The CDR3 is made up of 17 amino acids. The ends were cut back, 6 bases at V and 4 bases at J, with 23 bases in the middle. CDR3 residues: CASRPLWGLPNADTQYF. In nucleotides, the CDR3 is TGTGCCAGCAGGCCCCTGTGGGGACTCCCTAATGCAGATACGCAGTATTTT.

The V gene is TRBV4-1, the J gene TRBJ2-1; TRBD2 aligns across 9 bases. The CDR3 consists of 16 residues. V trimming: 2 bases; J trimming: 6 bases; junction bases outside the gene matches: 8. Germline CDR1 and CDR2: MGHRA and YSYEKL. As DNA, the CDR3 is TGCGCCAGCAGCCAACCCGGGGTAGCGGGGGTCAATGAGCAGTTCTTC. It encodes CASSQPGVAGVNEQFF.

The rearrangement uses TRBV6-6 and TRBJ1-1; D is unresolved. V dropped 6 bases and J dropped 6 bases, with 20 bases sitting between them. The CDR3 contains 15 residues. CDR1 is MNHNY, CDR2 SVGAGI, per germline (reference sequence). This chain's CDR3 is CASSSAWTGVAEAFF. For the CDR3, the DNA is TGTGCCAGCAGCTCAGCCTGGACGGGAGTGGCTGAAGCTTTCTTT.

The chain employs TRBV29-1 and TRBJ1-1; D gene uncertain. With 1 base removed from V and 3 bases from J, the gap between germline ends came to 9 bases. Germline CDR1 is SQVTM and CDR2 is ANQGSEA. CDR3 length equals 13 residues. CDR3 residues: CSVEGNYDTEAFF. The CDR3 DNA reads as TGCAGCGTTGAAGGGAATTACGACACTGAAGCTTTCTTT.

This chain joins TRBV3-1 (or the pseudogene TRBV3-2) and TRBJ1-4, with D possibly being TRBD1 (5 bases). Trimming took 5 bases from V and 8 from J, leaving 18 bases between them. Germline lookup yields CDR1 LGHDT and CDR2 YNNKEL (reference sequence). CDR3 length: 15 amino acids. The CDR3 is CASSYSDGGSEKLFF. In DNA form, the CDR3 reads TGTGCCAGCAGCTATAGTGATGGGGGTTCCGAAAAACTGTTTTTT.

The chain uses TRBV29-1 and TRBJ2-7; tentatively, D is TRBD2 (6 bases). The germline V and J ends were trimmed by 6 bases and 3 bases, with 15 bases remaining between them. The CDR3 totals 13 residues. CDR1 is SQVTM and CDR2 is ANQGSEA in the germline V gene. Here the CDR3 DNA reads TGCAGCGTCGAGCAGGGAGGAAGCTACGAGCAGTACTTC. Residues: CSVEQGGSYEQYF.

CDR3 sequence (DNA): TGTGCCAGCTCACCAAGTCTCCGAGGGGAGCAGTACTTC. This translates into CASSPSLRGEQYF. The V call is TRBV18, the J call TRBJ2-7; possible D gene TRBD2, 5 bases. V was clipped by 2 bases and J by 7 bases, with 12 bases between them. Per germline, CDR1 KGHSH and CDR2 LQKENI. The CDR3 runs 13 residues. Looking up the rest from reference TRBV18 and TRBJ2-7 gives the full variable domain: NAGVMQNPRHLVRRRGQEARLRCSPMKGHSHVYWYRQLPEEGLKFMVYLQKENIIDESGMPKERFSAEFPKEGPSILRIQQVVRGDSAAYFCASSPSLRGEQYFGPGTRLTVT.

The chain employs TRBV24-1 and TRBJ2-1; 11 bases align to TRBD1. The CDR3 consists of 18 residues. Germline V gene sequence: CDR1 KGHDR, CDR2 SFDVKD. The V segment lost 1 base and the J segment 9 bases; nucleotides outside the gene matches: 13. The CDR3 spells CATSDFRVGQGALTEQFF. The CDR3 DNA sequence: TGTGCCACCAGTGATTTTAGGGTAGGACAGGGGGCGCTGACTGAGCAGTTCTTC.

The chain employs TRBV2 and TRBJ2-5; no clear D gene. This CDR3 has 14 residues. Trimming cost V 4 bases and J 1 base, with 10 bases left between them. Germline V lookup: CDR1 SNHLY, CDR2 FYNNEI. This CDR3 is CASSGSAAQETQYF. DNA for the CDR3: TGTGCCAGCAGTGGGAGCGCCGCCCAAGAGACCCAGTACTTC.

The J gene is TRBJ2-2, the V gene TRBV7-3; D is unresolved. V lost 2 bases and J 4 bases, leaving 14 bases between the germline ends. Per germline, CDR1 SGHTA and CDR2 FQGTGA. The CDR3 has 16 amino acids. This CDR3 reads CASSLASGSATGELFF. DNA for the CDR3: TGTGCCAGCAGCTTAGCTAGTGGATCCGCCACCGGGGAGCTGTTTTTT.

This clone has only a few counts. The chain is built from TRBV27 and TRBJ1-6, with 8 bases matching TRBD1. This CDR3 contains 15 residues. The germline gives CDR1 MNHEY, CDR2 SMNVEV (reference sequence). The ends lost 6 bases at V and 7 bases at J; junction bases unmatched: 8. The CDR3, as DNA: TGTGCCAGCAGGAGAAAGCAGGGGGCAAATTCACCCCTCCACTTT. It translates to CASRRKQGANSPLHF.

This sequence joins TRBV27 and TRBJ2-5; unclear D gene. The germline V gene has CDR1 MNHEY and CDR2 SMNVEV (reference sequence). Trimming took off 6 bases at V and 2 bases at J, with 10 bases between the two ends. This CDR3 comprises 13 residues. The CDR3 sequence: CASSSHIQETQYF. The CDR3 coding sequence is TGTGCCAGCAGCTCCCACATTCAAGAGACCCAGTACTTC.

Details on this clone: Mismatch with germline at one junction end may stem from a read error. The V and J genes are TRBV2 and TRBJ2-6, with unresolved D. The germline V gene has CDR1 SNHLY and CDR2 FYNNEI. CDR3 length equals 14 residues. Written as DNA, the CDR3 is TGTGCCAGCGCGGAGTTATCTGGGACCAACGTCCTGACTTTC. It yields the protein CASAELSGTNVLTF.

This clone is a singleton in its sample. The chain couples TRBV4-1 to TRBJ2-5; D uncertain. The ends were cut back, 3 bases at V and 7 bases at J, with 21 bases in the middle. The CDR3 is made up of 16 amino acids. The germline gives CDR1 MGHRA, CDR2 YSYEKL. In DNA form, the CDR3 reads TGCGCCAGCAGCCACCCGACCTCTTACCAAGAAGGGACCCAGTACTTC. Its translation: CASSHPTSYQEGTQYF.